One sample yielded the 5 T cell receptor beta chains listed below, sequenced in a study of blood T cells in healthy people across ages. Using a J-beta primer mix together with a sample-barcoded 5' primer, a second PCR was run for 7 to 11 cycles. A single record per CDR3 protein comes from TCRdb applying MiXCR to the 5' RACE reads. Among 650,000 or so distinct CDR3 sequences listed, around 52% were seen once. The sequenced sample was blood. These receptors originate from a woman aged 80 or over in good health.

The chain carries TRBV12-3 or TRBV12-4 and TRBJ2-1; 10 nucleotides match TRBD2. The CDR3 covers 16 residues. V dropped 2 bases and J dropped 10; count of bases not matched to a gene: 11. The CDR3 region has the DNA TGTGCCAGCAGTTTATCGCCTAGCGGGGGTATGGCGGAGCAGTTCTTC. The encoded protein is CASSLSPSGGMAEQFF.

The chain employs TRBV29-1 and TRBJ2-5; the D is unclear. CDR3 length: 14 residues. The V and J ends lost 0 bases and 2 bases respectively, with 10 bases between them. CDR1 and CDR2 (germline): SQVTM, ANQGSEA. CDR3 coding DNA: TGCAGCGTTGAAGATAAGTCGCGACAAGAGACCCAGTACTTC. This codes for CSVEDKSRQETQYF.

This clonotype was counted ten times or more. V is TRBV29-1 and J is TRBJ1-5, with D maybe TRBD1 (5 bases). The germline V gene encodes CDR1 SQVTM and CDR2 ANQGSEA. The CDR3 is made up of 13 amino acids. Trimming took 7 bases from V and 4 from J, leaving 14 bases between them. CDR3 residues: CSERQCANQPQHF. CDR3 bases: TGCAGCGAACGACAGTGCGCTAATCAGCCCCAGCATTTT.

This clonotype showed up many times. The chain is built from TRBV5-1 and TRBJ2-1; no clear D gene. Trimming took 0 bases from V and 8 from J, leaving 12 bases between them. This CDR3 has 14 residues. From germline, CDR1 is SGHRS and CDR2 YFSETQ. The DNA of the CDR3 is TGCGCCAGCAGCTTGGCTGGGGATTGGGATGAGCAGTTCTTC. Protein sequence: CASSLAGDWDEQFF. The full variable domain, with the rest looked up from reference TRBV5-1 and TRBJ2-1, is KAGVTQTPRYLIKTRGQQVTLSCSPISGHRSVSWYQQTPGQGLQFLFEYFSETQRNKGNFPGRFSGRQFSNSRSEMNVSTLELGDSALYLCASSLAGDWDEQFFGPGTRLTVL.

Notes on this clonotype: A much larger clone differs from this one at a single base, so this may be a read error. The V call is TRBV2, the J call TRBJ2-1; 8 nucleotides align to TRBD1. After removal of 3 bases from V and 11 bases from J, the junction contained 9 bases not matched to a gene. The CDR3 has 14 amino acids. CDR1 and CDR2 (germline): SNHLY, FYNNEI. The CDR3 region is CASSDRTGTIKQFF. As DNA, the CDR3 is TGTGCCAGCAGTGATCGGACAGGGACCATTAAGCAGTTCTTC.